The 14 T cell receptor beta chains listed next were all sequenced from one sample in a study of T-cell memory formation after mild COVID-19. MiXCR, applied by TCRdb to the 5' RACE reads, yields one record per CDR3 protein. The sample holds 350,000 to 500,000 distinct CDR3 sequences, about 20% seen once. The sample was PBMCs or a T cell subset sorted from them (not recorded which). The receptors originated from a man between 18 and 35 years old who had mild COVID-19 (a few samples of this study predate the infection). Cell type and time point are not known.

J is TRBJ2-7 and V is TRBV5-5, with TRBD1 identical over 8 bases. The trim removed 3 bases at V and 2 bases at J, leaving 4 bases unmatched. The CDR3 is 14 residues long. Germline V gene lookup returns CDR1 SGHKS and CDR2 YYEKEE (reference sequence). The CDR3: CASSWTGYPYEQYV. Written as DNA, the CDR3 is TGTGCCAGCAGCTGGACAGGGTACCCCTACGAGCAGTACGTC.

The chain joins TRBV2 to TRBJ1-6; possible D gene TRBD1, 6 bases. Germline CDR1 reads SNHLY; CDR2 reads FYNNEI. Between the trimmed V and J ends, which lost 7 bases and 11 bases, there was a span of 21 bases. This CDR3 is built from 15 residues. Here the CDR3 reads CASTVGGAHSPPLHF. The CDR3 coding sequence is TGTGCCAGCACCGTTGGGGGGGCCCACTCCCCACCCCTCCACTTT.

This clonotype was picked up a small number of times. The chain recombines TRBV6-2 or TRBV6-3 with TRBJ2-7; no definite D call. CDR3 length equals 16 residues. V was cut by 0 bases and J by 0 bases, with 12 bases left in between. The V gene's germline CDR1 is MNHEY and CDR2 SVGEGT. The CDR3 sequence: CASSYSNPVSSYEQYV. Here the CDR3 DNA reads TGTGCCAGCAGTTACTCGAATCCCGTTAGCTCCTACGAGCAGTACGTC.

This clonotype was counted a few times. V and J are TRBV20-1 and TRBJ2-5; 9 nucleotides align to TRBD1. There are 14 residues in the CDR3. Germline-derived CDR1 and CDR2 are DFQATT and SNEGSKA (reference sequence). V shed 3 bases and J 4 bases; nucleotides not matched to a gene: 6. The CDR3 DNA follows: TGCAGTGCTAGTGACCCACAGGGGGCAGAGACCCAGTACTTC. It encodes CSASDPQGAETQYF.

The rearrangement joins TRBV2 to TRBJ1-1; D gene unclear. Germline assignment: CDR1 SNHLY and CDR2 FYNNEI. Trimming took off 3 bases at V and 11 bases at J, with 19 bases between the two ends. This CDR3 comprises 14 residues. CDR3 sequence (DNA): TGTGCCAGCAGTGATAAGATTTTTAAACCCCAGGCTTTCTTT. Amino acid sequence: CASSDKIFKPQAFF.

The table lists this clonotype with a few counts. The genes are TRBV6-5 and TRBJ2-7; D perhaps matches TRBD1 (6 bases). The CDR3 has 15 amino acids. V gave up 2 bases and J gave up 0 bases, with 11 bases separating them. Germline-derived CDR1 and CDR2 are MNHEY and SVGAGI. The DNA of the CDR3 is TGTGCCAGCAGTTACCAGGGGTCTGGCTCCTACGAGCAGTACGTC. As protein: CASSYQGSGSYEQYV.

This clonotype occurred a few times. The chain recombines TRBV7-9 with TRBJ2-3; D call uncertain. The CDR3 length is 15 residues. The V gene lost 2 bases and the J gene lost 6 bases, with 15 bases spanning the gap. Germline values: CDR1 SEHNR, CDR2 FQNEAQ (reference sequence). For the CDR3, the DNA is TGTGCCAGCAGCTTAAGCCCCGTAGGGTCGGATACGCAGTATTTT. Protein sequence: CASSLSPVGSDTQYF.

This clonotype was recorded a few times. The chain employs TRBV10-3 and TRBJ2-2; 10 bases are a match to TRBD2. The CDR3 is 13 amino acids. With V trimmed by 10 bases and J by 9 bases, 8 bases remained unmatched. The V gene's germline CDR1 is ENHRY and CDR2 SYGVKD. CDR3 amino acids: CATYSGGEWELFF. The DNA for the CDR3 is TGTGCCACCTACAGCGGGGGGGAGTGGGAGCTGTTTTTT.

The chain links TRBV29-1 to TRBJ2-3, with 7 bases identical to TRBD1. The CDR3 runs 11 residues. CDR1 is SQVTM and CDR2 is ANQGSEA in the germline V gene. The ends lost 6 bases at V and 5 bases at J; junction bases unmatched: 2. For the CDR3, the DNA is TGCAGCGTGTACAGGGGAGATACGCAGTATTTT. Its translation: CSVYRGDTQYF.

This clonotype was counted at least ten times. The gene calls are TRBV4-1 and TRBJ2-7, with D possibly being TRBD1 (6 bases). CDR1 MGHRA and CDR2 YSYEKL come from the germline V gene. V dropped 1 base and J dropped 7 bases, with 20 bases sitting between them. The CDR3 has 16 amino acids. This CDR3 is CASSQGLGQGRWEQYF. In DNA form, the CDR3 reads TGCGCCAGCAGCCAAGGATTGGGGCAGGGGAGATGGGAGCAGTACTTC.

In this sample, this clonotype turned up many times. The rearrangement links TRBV5-1 to TRBJ2-5, with D perhaps TRBD1 or TRBD2 (5 bases each). Per germline, CDR1 SGHRS and CDR2 YFSETQ. Trimming took 5 bases from V and 5 from J, leaving 13 bases between them. The CDR3 has 13 residues. The CDR3 sequence: CASSPGATETQYF. The CDR3 coding sequence is TGCGCCAGCAGTCCCGGGGCGACGGAGACCCAGTACTTC.

This rearrangement joins TRBV5-6 to TRBJ1-2; a weak D match, TRBD1 (5 bases). The ends were cut back, 5 bases at V and 5 bases at J, with 7 bases in the middle. The CDR3 consists of 11 residues. Germline V CDR1 and CDR2: SGHDT, YYEEEE. Here the CDR3 reads CASRRQYGYTF. Here the CDR3 DNA reads TGTGCCAGCAGGCGACAGTATGGCTACACCTTC. The complete variable domain, with remaining parts taken from reference TRBV5-6 and TRBJ1-2, reads DAGVTQSPTHLIKTRGQQVTLRCSPKSGHDTVSWYQQALGQGPQFIFQYYEEEERQRGNFPDRFSGHQFPNYSSELNVNALLLGDSALYLCASRRQYGYTFGSGTRLTVV.

This clonotype has more than one count but fewer than ten. The V gene is TRBV19, the J gene TRBJ2-1; TRBD2 is a possible D gene (5 bases). The germline V gene encodes CDR1 LNHDA and CDR2 SQIVND (reference sequence). The CDR3 sequence is 11 residues long. V dropped 6 bases and J dropped 6 bases, with 6 bases sitting between them. Here the CDR3 reads CASSAGNEQFF. The CDR3 DNA is TGTGCCAGTAGCGCGGGCAATGAGCAGTTCTTC.

The chain carries TRBV6-5 and TRBJ2-3; D call uncertain. Germline lookup yields CDR1 MNHEY and CDR2 SVGAGI. This CDR3 is built from 16 residues. V dropped 3 bases and J dropped 4 bases, with 17 bases sitting between them. The chain's CDR3 is CASSYDLSHSADTQYF. In DNA form, the CDR3 reads TGTGCCAGCAGTTATGACTTGAGTCACTCCGCAGATACGCAGTATTTT.